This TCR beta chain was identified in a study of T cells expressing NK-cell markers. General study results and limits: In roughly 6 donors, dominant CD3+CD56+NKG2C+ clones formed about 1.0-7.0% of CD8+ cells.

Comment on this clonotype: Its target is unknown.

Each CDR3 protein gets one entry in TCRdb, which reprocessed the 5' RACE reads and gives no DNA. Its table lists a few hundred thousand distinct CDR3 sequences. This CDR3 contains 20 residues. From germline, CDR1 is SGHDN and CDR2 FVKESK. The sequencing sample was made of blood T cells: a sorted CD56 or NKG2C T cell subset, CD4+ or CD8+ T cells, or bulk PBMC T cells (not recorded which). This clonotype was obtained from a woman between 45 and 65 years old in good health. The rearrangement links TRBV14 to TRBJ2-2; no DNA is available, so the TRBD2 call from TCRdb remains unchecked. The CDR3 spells CASSQVEPHLAGTNTGELFF.